The entry below describes one T cell receptor (beta chain). As yet, its antigen is unknown. This may be a read error, as it is one base from a much larger clone. The sample comes from a study of regulatory T cells in long-lasting Graves disease. Overall study context: Those with persistent Graves' disease had received antithyroid drugs for over 5 years with positive TSH receptor antibodies.

Time point defined: persistent/refractory GD, antithyroid drugs over 5 years with positive TRAb. The TCR library used RNA extracted from PBMCs. Sequencing libraries for TCR beta were prepared with iRepertoire HTBI primers and Arm-PCR of CDR3 regions. TCRdb recomputed calls from the multiplex PCR reads with MiXCR, one row per CDR3 protein. The table has some 280,000 distinct CDR3 sequences, 20% to 25% seen once. The CDR3 length is 15 residues. Germline values: CDR1 SNHLY, CDR2 FYNNEI. Study-level points and caveats: Sharing of public clonotypes was greater in persistent patients (over 2,500) than in new patients (about 970).

The TCR originated in a female donor with Graves disease. V and J are TRBV2 and TRBJ1-3, with no clear D. The sequenced sample was peripheral blood mononuclear cells (PBMCs), obtained when the disease was refractory, from a patient treated with antithyroid drugs. In DNA, the CDR3 is TGTGCCAGCGGTGAAACGAGGTCCTCTGGAAACACCATATATTTT. Protein: CASGETRSSGNTIYF.